This T cell receptor (beta chain) is drawn from a study of T cells in Graves' hyperthyroidism and ophthalmopathy. Amplified TCR beta CDR3 regions came from RNA transcripts. HTBI primers drove first-round RT-PCR of the TCR CDR3. TCRdb independently ran MiXCR on the multiplex PCR reads; one entry per CDR3 protein. The sample comprises around 500,000 distinct CDR3 sequences, approximately 14% of which are singletons, and around 17% rests with the top ten. A remark on this clonotype: What it recognizes is unknown.

Study conclusions and caveats: Ophthalmopathy and stable hyperthyroidism were separated by a 13 V-J model.

Absent ophthalmopathy progression within 18 months defined stable Graves' hyperthyroidism. Patients between 18 and 65 years old had hyperthyroidism, newly diagnosed and lasting under 2 months. Diagnoses were established using clinical symptoms, serum thyroxine and TRAb, thyroid ultrasound and orbital computed tomography. The CDR3 spans 14 residues. In germline, CDR1 is DFQATT, CDR2 SNEGSKA (reference sequence). The source of this sequence is a woman between 18 and 29 years old with Graves' hyperthyroidism. The sample taken for sequencing was blood. The chain combines TRBV20-1 with TRBJ2-1, with TRBD2 matching 7 bases. CDR3 in amino acids: CRALRTRDSDEQFF. The CDR3 bases are TGCAGAGCTCTGAGGACTAGGGATTCGGATGAGCAGTTCTTC.